These T cell receptor beta chains were read from a single sample in a study of shared clonotypes between healthy human individuals. Clones were read by immunoSEQ multiplex PCR, and TCRdb kept only the in-frame ones, dropping some. The data contain around 600,000 clones, 95% to 98% of them singletons. The specimen sequenced was naive CD8+ T cells sorted from blood. The receptors shown here come from a young man in good health. The CDR3 runs from the conserved cysteine through the conserved F or W. Each record gives: D gene, V gene, clone size, J gene, CDR3 DNA, CDR3 protein. The D gene is left open where the match is weak. Some rows mark clone size as missing; the rest say once, few, many or name a class of expanded clone.

>NA|TRBV15|NA|TRBJ2-1
TGTGCCACCAGCAGTGATAGACGGGATGAGCAGTTCTTC
CATSSDRRDEQFF
>TRBD2|TRBV7-8|once|TRBJ2-5
TGTGCCAGCAGCTTCGGGACTAGCGTACAAGAGACCCAGTACTTC
CASSFGTSVQETQYF
>TRBD1|TRBV10-3|NA|TRBJ1-2
TGTGCCATCAGTGGACAGGGGGCGCTGAGTAACTATGGCTACACCTTC
CAISGQGALSNYGYTF
>NA|TRBV19|NA|TRBJ1-2
TGTGCCAGTAGGGAGGGGGTTCATGGCTACACCTTC
CASREGVHGYTF
>NA|TRBV19|NA|TRBJ2-7
TGTGCCAGTAGTATAAGGGCATACGCCTACGAGCAGTACTTC
CASSIRAYAYEQYF
>NA|TRBV28|once|TRBJ2-7
TGTGCCACTACGGACGTGTACGAGCAGTACTTC
CATTDVYEQYF
>NA|TRBV27|once|TRBJ1-1
TGTGCCAGCAGTTCAGGGGTTCTCACTGAAGCTTTCTTT
CASSSGVLTEAFF
>TRBD1|TRBV5-4|NA|TRBJ2-2
TGTGCCAGCAGCGGGGGACAGGGATACACCGGGGAGCTGTTTTTT
CASSGGQGYTGELFF
>TRBD2|TRBV7-7|NA|TRBJ2-1
TGTGCTAGCAGCCTCTCAGCGGGAAAGTCCAATGAGCAGTTCTTC
CASSLSAGKSNEQFF
>NA|TRBV5-1|NA|TRBJ1-1
TGCGCCAGCAGCTTGAGGGGAGAGAACACTGAAGCTTTCTTT
CASSLRGENTEAFF
>NA|TRBV28|NA|TRBJ2-7
TGTGCCAGCCGGGGCTGGAGCGAGCAGTACTTC
CASRGWSEQYF
>TRBD1|TRBV11-2|once|TRBJ1-2
TGTGCCAGCAGCGACGCCACAGGGGGAGCTAACTATGGCTACACCTTC
CASSDATGGANYGYTF
>NA|TRBV7-9|NA|TRBJ1-3
TGTGCCAGCAGCTTTGGGGAAGACATTCCTGGAAACACCATATATTTT
CASSFGEDIPGNTIYF
>NA|TRBV4-1|NA|TRBJ1-1
TGCGCCAGCAGCCAAGTCCAGCAGAACACTGAAGCTTTCTTT
CASSQVQQNTEAFF
>TRBD2|TRBV7-6|NA|TRBJ2-3
TGTGCCAGCAGCTCGGCGGGGGGCACAGATACGCAGTATTTT
CASSSAGGTDTQYF
>NA|TRBV7-9|NA|TRBJ2-3
TGTGCCAGCAGCTTAGCCCTGTCGGCAGATACGCAGTATTTT
CASSLALSADTQYF
>NA|TRBV29-1|NA|TRBJ2-7
TGCAGCGTCCAACCGGCAGACACCTACGAGCAGTACTTC
CSVQPADTYEQYF
>NA|TRBV19|once|TRBJ2-1
TGTGCCACCGGACTAAAAAGTTACAATGAGCAGTTCTTC
CATGLKSYNEQFF
>NA|TRBV6-6|NA|TRBJ2-7
TGTGCCAGCAGCCGAAACAGGGACGAGCAGTACTTC
CASSRNRDEQYF
>NA|TRBV10-1|NA|TRBJ2-4
TGCGCCAGCTTAACGGTAGCCAAAAACATTCAGTACTTC
CASLTVAKNIQYF
>NA|TRBV27|NA|TRBJ2-2
TGTGCCAGCAGTTTAGAGCCGCGACAGGACCCCGGGGAGCTGTTTTTT
CASSLEPRQDPGELFF
>TRBD2|TRBV9|NA|TRBJ2-7
TGTGCCAGCAGCGCCCCCGGGACTAGCATCCACGAGCAGTACTTC
CASSAPGTSIHEQYF
>NA|TRBV30|NA|TRBJ1-1
TGTGCCTGGACTTTGAGGGGCTCGGTCATGAACACTGAAGCTTTCTTT
CAWTLRGSVMNTEAFF
>NA|TRBV2|once|TRBJ1-2
TGTGCCAGTATGGAGACGGAAGACTACACCTTC
CASMETEDYTF
>NA|TRBV11-2|NA|TRBJ1-4
TGTGCCAGCAGCTTACGGGGGGAGGATGAAAAACTGTTTTTT
CASSLRGEDEKLFF
>TRBD2|TRBV5-8|NA|TRBJ2-1
TGTGCCAGCAGCCTCGGACTAGCGGGTCCGGATGAGCAGTTCTTC
CASSLGLAGPDEQFF
>TRBD2|TRBV5-1|NA|TRBJ2-7
TGCGCCAGCAGCGTTTCCGGGACTAGAGGCTACGAGCAGTACTTC
CASSVSGTRGYEQYF
>NA|TRBV6-1|NA|TRBJ1-5
TGTGCCAGCAGTGACGGGGATCAGCCCCAGCATTTT
CASSDGDQPQHF
>TRBD2|TRBV28|NA|TRBJ2-1
TGTGCCAGCAGCGGTCTAGCGGGGACAGACTACAATGAGCAGTTCTTC
CASSGLAGTDYNEQFF
>NA|TRBV7-8|NA|TRBJ1-5
TGTGCCAGCAGCGGTCAAAGGTTGGGCAATCAGCCCCAGCATTTT
CASSGQRLGNQPQHF
>NA|TRBV6-6|NA|TRBJ1-5
TGTGCCAGCACGCAGGGGAAGTATAGCAATCAGCCCCAGCATTTT
CASTQGKYSNQPQHF
>NA|TRBV4-3|NA|TRBJ1-4
TGCGCCAGCAGCCAAGGTTTGGGGGCAACTAATGAAAAACTGTTTTTT
CASSQGLGATNEKLFF
>NA|TRBV5-1|NA|TRBJ2-7
TGCGCCAGCAGCCCAATGCAGGGGTACGAGCAGTACTTC
CASSPMQGYEQYF
>NA|TRBV5-4|once|TRBJ1-2
TGTGCCAGCAGCTTGCAGGGGACAAGCTATGGCTACACCTTC
CASSLQGTSYGYTF
>TRBD2|TRBV10-1|NA|TRBJ2-1
TGCGCCAGCAGTGGGAAGCGGGGCCCTTACAATGAGCAGTTCTTC
CASSGKRGPYNEQFF
>NA|TRBV10-1|NA|TRBJ2-1
TGCGCCAGCAGTGAGTCCGCAGATGAGCAGTTCTTC
CASSESADEQFF
>NA|TRBV4-3|NA|TRBJ2-2
TGCGCCAGCAGCCCCCGACGGAACACCGGGGAGCTGTTTTTT
CASSPRRNTGELFF
>TRBD1|TRBV6-1|NA|TRBJ2-5
TGTGCCAGCAGTGACCCGACAGGGCAAGAGACCCAGTACTTC
CASSDPTGQETQYF
>TRBD1|TRBV29-1|NA|TRBJ2-1
TGCAGCGTGGAGGACAGGGGGGGAAACAATGAGCAGTTCTTC
CSVEDRGGNNEQFF
>NA|TRBV7-8|once|TRBJ2-1
TGTGCCAGCAGCTTAGGACCTGGTTTGAATGAGCAGTTCTTC
CASSLGPGLNEQFF
>NA|TRBV28|NA|TRBJ2-7
TGTGCCAGCAGTTTTGGGACGGACGGAACCTACGAGCAGTACTTC
CASSFGTDGTYEQYF
>NA|TRBV27|NA|TRBJ2-1
TGTGCCAGCAGTCCACTTACAACCAGCAATGAGCAGTTCTTC
CASSPLTTSNEQFF
>NA|TRBV29-1|NA|TRBJ1-2
TGCAGCGTTGATTTAGGGAACTATGGCTACACCTTC
CSVDLGNYGYTF
>NA|TRBV4-3|NA|TRBJ2-7
TGCGCCAGCAGCCAAGCCTCGACAGGAACCTACGAGCAGTACTTC
CASSQASTGTYEQYF
>TRBD1|TRBV27|NA|TRBJ2-7
TGTGCCAGCAGTTACAGGGGGCCGAGCAACGAGCAGTACTTC
CASSYRGPSNEQYF
>NA|TRBV12-5|NA|TRBJ1-5
TGTGCTAGTTCTATTGGGGGAGCCCATCAGCCCCAGCATTTT
CASSIGGAHQPQHF
>NA|TRBV27|NA|TRBJ1-2
TGTGCCAGCAGTTCTCTGCAGGGAGGAGGCTACACCTTC
CASSSLQGGGYTF
>TRBD1|TRBV7-8|NA|TRBJ2-7
TGTGCCAGCGTTGGTCAGGGGGCGCGCGAGCAGTACTTC
CASVGQGAREQYF
>NA|TRBV28|NA|TRBJ1-5
TGTGCCAGCAGTTTTCTAGGGCAGCCCCAGCATTTT
CASSFLGQPQHF
>NA|TRBV11-2|NA|TRBJ2-1
TGTGCCAGCAGCTTAGGAGGAGGGTATGAGCAGTTCTTC
CASSLGGGYEQFF
>NA|TRBV7-2|NA|TRBJ2-1
TGTGCCAGCAGCTCGTTTTACTACAATGAGCAGTTCTTC
CASSSFYYNEQFF
>NA|TRBV9|once|TRBJ1-2
TGTGCCAGCACTGGGTACGGGGGCGCCGGCTATGGCTACACCTTC
CASTGYGGAGYGYTF
>TRBD2|TRBV7-9|NA|TRBJ2-1
TGTGCCAGCAGCCCGCCGACTAGCGGGGGGGACAATGAGCAGTTCTTC
CASSPPTSGGDNEQFF
>NA|TRBV19|NA|TRBJ1-1
TGTGCCAGTAGTGGGGGTTTGGGGCTACAGGGCACTGAAGCTTTCTTT
CASSGGLGLQGTEAFF
>TRBD2|TRBV4-2|NA|TRBJ2-3
TGTGCCAGCACCCTGGGGACTAGCCCAGATACGCAGTATTTT
CASTLGTSPDTQYF
>TRBD1|TRBV7-9|NA|TRBJ1-5
TGTGCCAGCAGCTTAGAGGGGGCGGTGGATCAGCCCCAGCATTTT
CASSLEGAVDQPQHF
>NA|TRBV7-9|once|TRBJ2-1
TGTGCCAGCAGCAGGGTTGAGCAGTTCTTC
CASSRVEQFF